This T cell receptor beta chain was recovered during a study of T-cell reconstitution after alpha-beta-depleted transplantation in children. Germline V lookup: CDR1 SGHRS, CDR2 YFSETQ. The length of the CDR3 is 15 residues. The germline V and J ends were trimmed by 5 bases and 0 bases, with 14 bases remaining between them. Using unique molecular identifiers, the investigators prepared the TCRbeta library. MiXCR, run by TCRdb on the PCR reads, gives a single entry per CDR3 protein. The sample consists of some 520,000 distinct CDR3 sequences, 30% to 35% of them appearing once. V is TRBV5-1 and J is TRBJ1-1; no clear D gene. The clonotype originates from a human donor who donated a stem cell graft to a child with aplastic anemia. Sequencing used PBMCs from the stem cell graft donor, obtained from the stem cell graft. CDR3 sequence reads: CASSVGGYLNTEAFF. CDR3 bases: TGCGCCAGCAGTGTTGGAGGGTACTTGAACACTGAAGCTTTCTTT. The variable domain in full, with the rest retrieved from reference TRBV5-1 and TRBJ1-1, is KAGVTQTPRYLIKTRGQQVTLSCSPISGHRSVSWYQQTPGQGLQFLFEYFSETQRNKGNFPGRFSGRQFSNSRSEMNVSTLELGDSALYLCASSVGGYLNTEAFFGQGTRLTVV.